This T cell receptor (beta chain) appears in the sequencing data of a study of blood T cell repertoires in COVID-19. About the study: In each case, the material was cDNA or gDNA derived from T cells, B-cell-depleted T cells, or PBMCs.

Some clones are missing from TCRdb's copy, which holds only in-frame ones; the method was immunoSEQ multiplex PCR. This table has about 380,000 clones, approximately 90% appearing once. Trimming left V 1 base short and J 3 bases short, with 9 bases between. CDR1 SGHTA and CDR2 FQGNSA come from the germline V gene. The CDR3 sequence is 14 residues long. This clonotype was sampled from a woman younger than 30 who had recovered from COVID-19. J is TRBJ2-5 and V is TRBV7-2; no clear D. Sequencing was carried out using PBMCs or T cells enriched from blood (not recorded which). CDR3 sequence: CASSLGWQKETQYF. In nucleotides, the CDR3 is TGTGCCAGCAGCTTAGGGTGGCAAAAAGAGACCCAGTACTTC.